A selection of T cell receptor beta chains follows, all from one sample in a study of radiation and T cells in renal cell carcinoma. Sequencing used immunoSEQ multiplex PCR; TCRdb keeps in-frame clones, though not all of them. The data show about 140,000 clones, with approximately 87% seen just once and around 21% held by the top ten. Here the sequenced sample was blood, taken from a patient whose treatment included radiotherapy and nephrectomy. The receptor set was obtained from a woman aged 45 to 65 with renal cell carcinoma. CDR3s include the opening cysteine and the closing phenylalanine or tryptophan. Fields, in order: clone size, J gene, D gene, V gene, CDR3 DNA, CDR3 protein. D genes are given only for firm matches. Size values are once, few and many counts, or a class for expanded clones, and some rows have none.

.,TRBJ2-5,.,TRBV10-3,TGTGCCATCAAGCCGGTTGGGGGAGGAGAGACCCAGTACTTC,CAIKPVGGGETQYF
.,TRBJ1-2,.,TRBV4-3,TGCGCCAGCAGCCAAGGAAGGGGCTTCTATGGCTACACCTTC,CASSQGRGFYGYTF
.,TRBJ2-4,TRBD1,TRBV4-1,TGCGCCAGCAGCCCTCAGGGGGCTAGGGAGAACATTCAGTACTTC,CASSPQGARENIQYF
.,TRBJ2-1,.,TRBV4-3,TGCGCCAGCAGCCAAGACCTAGGCAATGAGCAGTTCTTC,CASSQDLGNEQFF
.,TRBJ1-6,TRBD1,TRBV6-6,TGTGCCAGCAGTCTCAGGGGACAGGGGAGTTCACCCCTCCACTTT,CASSLRGQGSSPLHF
.,TRBJ1-5,.,TRBV5-4,.,CASSLDGTIDLRQHF
once,TRBJ2-5,TRBD2,TRBV11-2,TGTGCCAGCAGCAAGGGACTAGACTATGAGACCCAGTACTTC,CASSKGLDYETQYF
.,TRBJ2-7,TRBD2,TRBV2,TGTGCCAGCAGAAGTAGCGGGGGGGCGTTCGAGCAGTACTTC,CASRSSGGAFEQYF
.,TRBJ1-3,.,TRBV7-9,TGTGCCAGCAGCTTAGAGTTCACAGCTGGAAACACCATATATTTT,CASSLEFTAGNTIYF
.,TRBJ2-2,.,TRBV5-5,TGTGCCAGCAGGTCCGGGGGCGAGGTCACCGGGGAGCTGTTTTTT,CASRSGGEVTGELFF
few,TRBJ2-7,TRBD1,TRBV2,TGTGCCAACAGTCGTATGACAGGGAAGTCGCCCTTC,CANSRMTGKSPF
.,TRBJ2-7,.,TRBV9,TGTGCCAGCAGCTCAGCTCTCAACGAGCAGTACTTC,CASSSALNEQYF
.,TRBJ2-6,.,TRBV5-6,TGTGCCAGCAGCCTGCGGGATTCTGGGGCCAACGTCCTGACTTTC,CASSLRDSGANVLTF
.,TRBJ2-7,.,TRBV5-1,TGCGCCAGCAGCCCCGGAGGCTACGAGCAGTACTTC,CASSPGGYEQYF
.,TRBJ2-7,.,TRBV5-1,TGCGCCAGCAGCGATCCCATGGGGGGCGCCGGGGACGAGCAGTACTTC,CASSDPMGGAGDEQYF
.,TRBJ1-5,.,TRBV10-2,TGCGCCAGCAGTGTCGTAGGGGTCAATCAGCCCCAGCATTTT,CASSVVGVNQPQHF
.,TRBJ2-7,.,TRBV11-2,TGTGCCAGCAGCCCTGGTTATTTAGGGACCCTGTCCTACGAGCAGTACTTC,CASSPGYLGTLSYEQYF
.,TRBJ2-1,.,TRBV30,TGTGCCTGGAATGGCCGCTCCTACAATGAGCAGTTCTTC,CAWNGRSYNEQFF
.,TRBJ1-6,.,TRBV7-2,TGTGCCAGCAGCTTAAATGGGCACCCGCCCCTCCACTTT,CASSLNGHPPLHF
.,TRBJ1-4,.,TRBV4-2,TGTGCCAGCAGCCAAGAGGACAGAGACGAAAAACTGTTTTTT,CASSQEDRDEKLFF
few,TRBJ2-7,.,TRBV21-1,TGTGCCAGCAGCATTTGGACTAGCGGGACCTACGAGCAGTACTTC,CASSIWTSGTYEQYF
once,TRBJ1-4,TRBD1,TRBV7-2,TGTGCCAGCAGCACGACAGGGTTGGCGAATGAAAAACTGTTTTTT,CASSTTGLANEKLFF
once,TRBJ1-1,.,TRBV19,TGTGCCAGTAGTAGGGACCCTTCAGGAACTGAAGCTTTCTTT,CASSRDPSGTEAFF
.,TRBJ1-3,.,TRBV30,TGTGCCTGGAGAGGGAGGGCGGCTGGAAACACCATATATTTT,CAWRGRAAGNTIYF
.,TRBJ1-2,.,TRBV7-2,TGTGCCAGCAGCTTGGCCAGGGAGGGCTATGGCTACACCTTC,CASSLAREGYGYTF
.,TRBJ1-2,TRBD1,TRBV19,TGTGCCAGTAGTACGACAGGGGGCGATGGCTACACCTTC,CASSTTGGDGYTF
.,TRBJ2-3,.,TRBV7-9,TGTGCCAGCAGCTTAGTGAGTCAGGGTGGCGCAGATACGCAGTATTTT,CASSLVSQGGADTQYF
.,TRBJ1-3,.,TRBV30,TGTGCCTGGAGTGTAGCGACTGGAAACACCATATATTTT,CAWSVATGNTIYF
.,TRBJ2-2,.,TRBV5-1,TGCGCCAGCACCCGAAGAAGCACCGGGGAGCTGTTTTTT,CASTRRSTGELFF
.,TRBJ2-2,.,TRBV29-1,TGCAGCGTTGCCCAGGTCTTAAACACCGGGGAGCTGTTTTTT,CSVAQVLNTGELFF
once,TRBJ1-1,.,TRBV4-3,TGCGCCAGCAGCCAAGAAGGTTCGGGTGAAGCTTTCTTT,CASSQEGSGEAFF
.,TRBJ2-5,.,TRBV19,TGTGCCAGTAGTATAGCTGTCCAAGAGACCCAGTACTTC,CASSIAVQETQYF
.,TRBJ1-1,.,TRBV10-1,TGCGCCAGCAGTGGCAGCGGCGGGGAAGCTTTCTTT,CASSGSGGEAFF
.,TRBJ1-5,.,TRBV4-1,TGCGCCAGCAGCCAAACTGACGGGGGCCGGGGTCAGCCCCAGCATTTT,CASSQTDGGRGQPQHF
.,TRBJ2-1,.,TRBV7-2,TGTGCCAGCAGCCAAATCAATGAGCAGTTCTTC,CASSQINEQFF
.,TRBJ1-4,.,TRBV6-6,TGTGCCAGCAGTTACTCCAGAAGTGAAAAACTGTTTTTT,CASSYSRSEKLFF
few,TRBJ2-1,.,TRBV6-4,TGTGCCAGCAGTGAGCGACTCTCCTACAATGAGCAGTTCTTC,CASSERLSYNEQFF
.,TRBJ2-5,TRBD2,TRBV5-6,TGTGCCAGCAGCTTGGGGGCGGGAGGGCTAGAGACCCAGTACTTC,CASSLGAGGLETQYF
.,TRBJ2-7,.,TRBV25-1,TGTGCCAGCAGTCTTGACAGCTCCTACGAGCAGTACTTC,CASSLDSSYEQYF
.,TRBJ2-1,.,TRBV5-4,TGTGCCAGCAGCTTGGACGATGAGCAGTTCTTC,CASSLDDEQFF
.,TRBJ2-7,.,TRBV20-1,TGCAGTGCTTCCCAAGGGGACGAGCAGTACTTC,CSASQGDEQYF
once,TRBJ2-2,TRBD2,TRBV27,TGTGCCAGCAGCTCGACTAGCGGGAGGGCTTCAGCCGGGGAGCTGTTTTTT,CASSSTSGRASAGELFF
few,TRBJ1-4,.,TRBV25-1,TGTGCCAGCAGTGAAGTAGGGGGGCCTAATGAAAAACTGTTTTTT,CASSEVGGPNEKLFF
.,TRBJ1-2,.,TRBV6-5,TGTGCCAGCAGTACCCCCGGGGGGGGTAACTATGGCTACACCTTC,CASSTPGGGNYGYTF
.,TRBJ2-7,TRBD2,TRBV30,TGTGCCTGGGCCGTGACTAGCGGCACCTACGAGCAGTACTTC,CAWAVTSGTYEQYF
.,TRBJ2-1,.,TRBV5-1,TGCGCCAGCAGTTGGGGGGATGAGCAGTTCTTC,CASSWGDEQFF
.,TRBJ1-2,.,TRBV6-5,TGTGCCAGCAGTTACTCATGGGGGGCGCAAGGCTACACCTTC,CASSYSWGAQGYTF
.,TRBJ2-3,.,TRBV14,TGTGCCAGCAGCGGCCGACGAGCTACGCAGTATTTT,CASSGRRATQYF
.,TRBJ1-3,.,TRBV6-5,TGTGCCAGCAGGCCTCCAGGGACCTCTGGAAACACCATATATTTT,CASRPPGTSGNTIYF
.,TRBJ2-7,.,TRBV29-1,TGCAGCGTTGGGCACCCTTCTGGCTCTTACGAGCAGTACTTC,CSVGHPSGSYEQYF
.,TRBJ2-1,.,TRBV19,TGTGCCAGTAGTATAGGGGCGGCTTCTCGCAATGAGCAGTTCTTC,CASSIGAASRNEQFF
few,TRBJ1-1,.,TRBV20-1,TGCAGTGCTATCCCCAACACTGAAGCTTTCTTT,CSAIPNTEAFF
.,TRBJ2-5,.,TRBV6-5,TGTGCCAGCAGTACCACAGGACTTCTCCAAGAGACCCAGTACTTC,CASSTTGLLQETQYF
.,TRBJ2-7,TRBD1,TRBV6-5,TGTGCCAGCAGCCCGGACAGGATCTACGAGCAGTACTTC,CASSPDRIYEQYF
.,TRBJ1-5,.,TRBV15,TGTGCCACCAGCAGAGGGGCCAGGGCGAACAATCAGCCCCAGCATTTT,CATSRGARANNQPQHF
few,TRBJ1-1,.,TRBV4-1,TGCGCCAGCAGCCAAGTTGGTTTAACTGAAGCTTTCTTT,CASSQVGLTEAFF
.,TRBJ2-7,.,TRBV7-2,TGTGCCAGCAGCTTAGCGCCTAGCGACGAGCAGTACTTC,CASSLAPSDEQYF